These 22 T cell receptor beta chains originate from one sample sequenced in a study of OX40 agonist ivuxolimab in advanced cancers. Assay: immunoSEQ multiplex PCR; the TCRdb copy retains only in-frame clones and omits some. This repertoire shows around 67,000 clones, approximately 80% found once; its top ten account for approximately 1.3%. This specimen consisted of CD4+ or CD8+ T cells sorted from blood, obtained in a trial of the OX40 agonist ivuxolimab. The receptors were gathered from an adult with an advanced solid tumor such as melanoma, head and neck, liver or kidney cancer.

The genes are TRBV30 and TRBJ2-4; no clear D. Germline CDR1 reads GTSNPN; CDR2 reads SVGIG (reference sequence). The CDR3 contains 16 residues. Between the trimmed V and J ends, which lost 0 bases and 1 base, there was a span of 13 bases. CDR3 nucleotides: TGTGCCTGGAGTGTAGCCTCCTTTGGGGCCAAAAACATTCAGTACTTC. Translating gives CAWSVASFGAKNIQYF.

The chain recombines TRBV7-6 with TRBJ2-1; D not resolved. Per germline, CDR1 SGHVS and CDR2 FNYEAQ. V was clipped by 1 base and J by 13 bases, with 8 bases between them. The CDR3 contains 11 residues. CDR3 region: CASSLDRRQFF. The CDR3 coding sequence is TGTGCCAGCAGCTTAGACCGAAGACAGTTCTTC.

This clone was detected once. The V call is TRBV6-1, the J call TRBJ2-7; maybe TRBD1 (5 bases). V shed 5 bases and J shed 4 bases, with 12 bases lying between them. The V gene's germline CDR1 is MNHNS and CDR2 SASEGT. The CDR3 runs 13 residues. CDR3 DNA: TGTGCCAGCAGTCGAACTACAGGTTACGAGCAGTACTTC. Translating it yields CASSRTTGYEQYF.

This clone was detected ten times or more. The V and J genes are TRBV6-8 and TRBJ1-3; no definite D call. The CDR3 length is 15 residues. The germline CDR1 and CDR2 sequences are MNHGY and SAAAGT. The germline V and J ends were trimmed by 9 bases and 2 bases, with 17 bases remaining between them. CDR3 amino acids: CASVAERTPGNTIYF. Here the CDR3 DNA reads TGTGCCAGTGTTGCAGAGAGGACGCCTGGAAACACCATATATTTT.

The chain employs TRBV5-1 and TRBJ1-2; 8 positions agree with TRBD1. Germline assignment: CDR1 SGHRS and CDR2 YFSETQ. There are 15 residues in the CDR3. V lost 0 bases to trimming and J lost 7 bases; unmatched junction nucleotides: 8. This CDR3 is CASSLGAQGAGGYTF. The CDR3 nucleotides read TGCGCCAGCAGCTTGGGTGCGCAGGGGGCTGGTGGCTACACCTTC.

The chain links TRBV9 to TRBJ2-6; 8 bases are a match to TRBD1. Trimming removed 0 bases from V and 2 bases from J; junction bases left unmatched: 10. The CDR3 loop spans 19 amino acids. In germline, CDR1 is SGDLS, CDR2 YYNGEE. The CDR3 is CASSVGVNQGAAGANVLTF. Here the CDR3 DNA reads TGTGCCAGCAGCGTAGGCGTTAACCAGGGGGCTGCTGGGGCCAACGTCCTGACTTTC.

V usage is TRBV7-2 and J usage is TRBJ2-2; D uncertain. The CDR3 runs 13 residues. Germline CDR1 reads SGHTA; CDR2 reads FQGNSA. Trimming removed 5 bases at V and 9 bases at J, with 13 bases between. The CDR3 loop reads CASSGVVARELFF. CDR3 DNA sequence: TGTGCCAGCAGCGGAGTGGTAGCCCGGGAGCTGTTTTTT.

DNA for the CDR3: TGTGCCAGCGTCCGGGACGCCTTCGGGGGTACTGAAGCTTTCTTT. This translates into CASVRDAFGGTEAFF. The V call is TRBV7-2, the J call TRBJ1-1; a weak D match, TRBD1 (5 bases). V was clipped by 8 bases and J by 5 bases, with 21 bases between them. This CDR3 contains 15 residues. CDR1 is SGHTA and CDR2 is FQGNSA in the germline V gene.

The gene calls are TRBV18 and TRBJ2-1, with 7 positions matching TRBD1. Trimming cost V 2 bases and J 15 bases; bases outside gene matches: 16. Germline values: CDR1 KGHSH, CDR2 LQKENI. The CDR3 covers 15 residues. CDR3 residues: CASSPRQGYNVQRFF. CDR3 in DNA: TGTGCCAGCTCACCAAGACAGGGCTACAACGTCCAGAGGTTCTTC.

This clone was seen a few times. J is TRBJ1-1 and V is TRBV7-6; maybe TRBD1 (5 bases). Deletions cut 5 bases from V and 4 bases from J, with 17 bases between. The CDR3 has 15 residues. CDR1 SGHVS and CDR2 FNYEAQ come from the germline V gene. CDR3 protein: CASSREQGWGTEAFF. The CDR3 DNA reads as TGTGCCAGCAGCCGTGAGCAGGGCTGGGGCACTGAAGCTTTCTTT.

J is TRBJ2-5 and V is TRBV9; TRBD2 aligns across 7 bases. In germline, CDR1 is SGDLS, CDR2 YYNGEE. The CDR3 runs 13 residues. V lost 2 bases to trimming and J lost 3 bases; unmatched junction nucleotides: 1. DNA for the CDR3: TGTGCCAGCAGCGTCCGGGGGGAAGAGACCCAGTACTTC. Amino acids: CASSVRGEETQYF.

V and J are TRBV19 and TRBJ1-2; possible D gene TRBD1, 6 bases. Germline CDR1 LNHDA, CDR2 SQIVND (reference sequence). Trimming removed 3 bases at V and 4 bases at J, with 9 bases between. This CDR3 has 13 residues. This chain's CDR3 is CASSIDRIYGYTF. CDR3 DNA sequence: TGTGCCAGTAGTATTGACAGGATCTATGGCTACACCTTC.

The DNA for the CDR3 is TGTGCCAGCAGTCCCACTCGTCGACGGGACACCGGGGAGCTGTTTTTT. It is translated as CASSPTRRRDTGELFF. V gene TRBV27 combines with J gene TRBJ2-2; no reliable D call. From germline, CDR1 is MNHEY and CDR2 SMNVEV (reference sequence). Trimming cost V 5 bases and J 3 bases, with 16 bases left between them. The CDR3 runs 16 residues.

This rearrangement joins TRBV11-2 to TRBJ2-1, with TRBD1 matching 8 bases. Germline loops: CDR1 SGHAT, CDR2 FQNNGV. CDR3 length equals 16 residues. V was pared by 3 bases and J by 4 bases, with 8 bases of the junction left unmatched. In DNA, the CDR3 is TGTGCCAGCAGCTTGCGACCGGGACAGGTATACAATGAGCAGTTCTTC. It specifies CASSLRPGQVYNEQFF.

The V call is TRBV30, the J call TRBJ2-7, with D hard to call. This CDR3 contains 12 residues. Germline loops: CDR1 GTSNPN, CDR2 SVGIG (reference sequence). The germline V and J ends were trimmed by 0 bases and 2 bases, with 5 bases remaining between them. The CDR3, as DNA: TGTGCCTGGAGTGTTAATACCTACGAGCAGTACTTC. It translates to CAWSVNTYEQYF.

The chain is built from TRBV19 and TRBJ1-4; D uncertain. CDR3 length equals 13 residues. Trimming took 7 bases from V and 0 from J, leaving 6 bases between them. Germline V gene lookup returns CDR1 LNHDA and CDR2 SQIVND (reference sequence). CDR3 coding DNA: TGTGCCAGTAACAACCCAACTAATGAAAAACTGTTTTTT. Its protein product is CASNNPTNEKLFF.

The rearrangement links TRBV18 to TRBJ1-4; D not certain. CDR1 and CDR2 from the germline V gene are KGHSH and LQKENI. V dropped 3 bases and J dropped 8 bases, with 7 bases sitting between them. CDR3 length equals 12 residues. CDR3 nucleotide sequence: TGTGCCAGCTCACCGCGACCCGAAAAACTGTTTTTT. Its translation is CASSPRPEKLFF.

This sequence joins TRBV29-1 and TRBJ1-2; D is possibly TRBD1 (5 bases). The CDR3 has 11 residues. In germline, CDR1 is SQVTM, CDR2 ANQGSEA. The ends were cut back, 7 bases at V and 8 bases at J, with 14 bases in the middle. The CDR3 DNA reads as TGCAGCGCCCGGGACTCGGAAGGCTACACCTTC. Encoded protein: CSARDSEGYTF.

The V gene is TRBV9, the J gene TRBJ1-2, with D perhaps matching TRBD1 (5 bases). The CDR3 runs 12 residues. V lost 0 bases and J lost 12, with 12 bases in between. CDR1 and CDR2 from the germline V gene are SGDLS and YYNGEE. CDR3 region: CASSVEPGTHTF. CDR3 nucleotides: TGTGCCAGCAGCGTAGAGCCAGGGACCCACACCTTC.

In DNA, the CDR3 is TGCGCGAGCTCTGGAAACACCATATATTTT. Translated: CASSGNTIYF. V is TRBV20-1 and J is TRBJ1-3; D gene unclear. This CDR3 is 10 amino acids long. The V gene's germline CDR1 is DFQATT and CDR2 SNEGSKA (reference sequence).

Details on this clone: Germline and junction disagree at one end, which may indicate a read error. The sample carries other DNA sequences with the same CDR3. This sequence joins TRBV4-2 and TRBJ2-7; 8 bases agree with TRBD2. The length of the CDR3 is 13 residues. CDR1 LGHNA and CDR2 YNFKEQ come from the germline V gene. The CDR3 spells CASRQETGGAMHF. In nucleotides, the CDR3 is TGTGCCAGCAGACAGGAGACCGGGGGGGCGATGCACTTC.

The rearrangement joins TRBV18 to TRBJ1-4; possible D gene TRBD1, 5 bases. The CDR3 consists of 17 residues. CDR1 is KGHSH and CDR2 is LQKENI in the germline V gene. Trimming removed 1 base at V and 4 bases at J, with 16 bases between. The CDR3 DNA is TGTGCCAGCTCACCACAATCGCCCGGGACTCATAATGAAAAACTGTTTTTT. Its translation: CASSPQSPGTHNEKLFF.